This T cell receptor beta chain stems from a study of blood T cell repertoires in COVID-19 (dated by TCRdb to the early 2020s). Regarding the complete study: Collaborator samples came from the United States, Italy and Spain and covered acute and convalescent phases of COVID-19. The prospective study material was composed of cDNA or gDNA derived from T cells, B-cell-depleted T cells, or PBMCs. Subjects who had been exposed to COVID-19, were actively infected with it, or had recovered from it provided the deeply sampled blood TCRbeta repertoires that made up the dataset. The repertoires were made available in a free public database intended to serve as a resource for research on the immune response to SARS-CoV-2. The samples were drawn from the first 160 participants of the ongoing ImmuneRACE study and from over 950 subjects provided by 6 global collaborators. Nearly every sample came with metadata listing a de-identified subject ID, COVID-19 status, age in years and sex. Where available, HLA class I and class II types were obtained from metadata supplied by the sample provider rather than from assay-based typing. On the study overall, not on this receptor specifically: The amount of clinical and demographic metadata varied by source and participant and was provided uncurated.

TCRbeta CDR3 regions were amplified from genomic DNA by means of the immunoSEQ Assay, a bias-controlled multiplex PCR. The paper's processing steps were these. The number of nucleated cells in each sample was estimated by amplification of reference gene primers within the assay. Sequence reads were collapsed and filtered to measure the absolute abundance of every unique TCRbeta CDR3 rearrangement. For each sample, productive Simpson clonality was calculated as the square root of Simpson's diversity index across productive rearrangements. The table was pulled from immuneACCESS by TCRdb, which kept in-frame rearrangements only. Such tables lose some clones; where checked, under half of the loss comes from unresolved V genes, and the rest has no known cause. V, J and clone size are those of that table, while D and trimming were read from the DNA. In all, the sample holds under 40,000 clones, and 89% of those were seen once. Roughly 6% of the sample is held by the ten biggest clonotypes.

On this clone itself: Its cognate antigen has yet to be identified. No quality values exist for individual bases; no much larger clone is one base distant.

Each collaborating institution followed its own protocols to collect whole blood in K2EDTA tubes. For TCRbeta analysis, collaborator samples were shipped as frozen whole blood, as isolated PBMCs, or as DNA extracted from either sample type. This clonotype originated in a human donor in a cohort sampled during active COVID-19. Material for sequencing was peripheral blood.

The CDR3 protein sequence reads: CASSTGQGPEKLFF. Here is the DNA: TGTGCCAGTAGTACAGGACAGGGGCCAGAAAAACTGTTTTTT. Rearrangement joined TRBV19 to TRBJ1-4, and 9 junctional nucleotides match TRBD1. CDR1 and CDR2, per the germline V gene (reference sequence), are LNHDA and SQIVND. V lost 4 bases and J lost 8 bases, and the count of bases not matched to a germline gene is 5. The CDR3 sequence holds 14 residues, the cysteine and phenylalanine included. Only the CDR3 part of the read is kept: 42 bases, read in frame from the first base.